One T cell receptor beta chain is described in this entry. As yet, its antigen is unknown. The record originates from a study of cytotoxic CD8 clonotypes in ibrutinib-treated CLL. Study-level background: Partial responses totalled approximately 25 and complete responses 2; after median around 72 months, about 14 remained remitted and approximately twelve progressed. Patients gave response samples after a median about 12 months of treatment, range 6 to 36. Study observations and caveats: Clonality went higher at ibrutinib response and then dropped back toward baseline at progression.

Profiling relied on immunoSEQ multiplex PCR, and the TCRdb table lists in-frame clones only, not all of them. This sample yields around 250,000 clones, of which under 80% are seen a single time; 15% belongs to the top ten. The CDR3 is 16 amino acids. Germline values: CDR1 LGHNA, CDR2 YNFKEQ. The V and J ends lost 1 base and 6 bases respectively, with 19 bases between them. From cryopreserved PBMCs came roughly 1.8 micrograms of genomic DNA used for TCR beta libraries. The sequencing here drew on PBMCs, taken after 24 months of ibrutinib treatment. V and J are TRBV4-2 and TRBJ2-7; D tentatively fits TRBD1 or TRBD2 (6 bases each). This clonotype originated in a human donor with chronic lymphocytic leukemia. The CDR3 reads CASSQVGGTSTFEQYF. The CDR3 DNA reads TGTGCCAGCAGCCAAGTCGGAGGGACATCTACTTTCGAGCAGTACTTC.